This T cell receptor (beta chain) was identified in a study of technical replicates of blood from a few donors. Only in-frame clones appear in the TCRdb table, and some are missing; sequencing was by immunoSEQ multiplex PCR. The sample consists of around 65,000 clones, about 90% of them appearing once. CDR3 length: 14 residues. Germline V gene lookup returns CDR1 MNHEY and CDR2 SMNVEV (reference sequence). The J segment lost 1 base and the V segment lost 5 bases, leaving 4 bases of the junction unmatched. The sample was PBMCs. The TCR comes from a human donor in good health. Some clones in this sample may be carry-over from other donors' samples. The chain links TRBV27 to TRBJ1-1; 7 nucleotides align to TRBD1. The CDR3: CASSTRTGNTEAFF. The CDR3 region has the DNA TGTGCCAGCAGTACCCGGACAGGGAACACTGAAGCTTTCTTT.